Listed here are 26 T cell receptor beta chains from one sample, sequenced in a study of tumor and adjacent non-tumor tissue in lung cancer. A modified ARM-PCR protocol with three rounds of nested PCR amplified TCRbeta. TCRdb called the multiplex PCR reads again in MiXCR, with one record for every CDR3 protein. The sample yields about 90,000 distinct CDR3 sequences, roughly 77% seen once. RNA was extracted from bulk tissue without any cell sorting. More than 3 cm separated this lung sample from the edge of the tumor. Sequencing used distant non-tumor lung tissue. These receptors originate from a woman between 45 and 65 years old with non-small cell lung cancer.

Regarding this clonotype: It is likely a read error, because the conserved phenylalanine at the end of the CDR3 is missing. This chain joins TRBV10-1 and TRBJ2-5; no firm D call. The CDR3 has 12 residues. V was pared by 9 bases and J by 4 bases, with 12 bases between. Germline CDR1 reads WNHNN; CDR2 reads SYGVQD (reference sequence). The CDR3 loop is CARPTLGETQYL. DNA of the CDR3: TGCGCCAGACCCACCTTGGGAGAGACCCAGTACCTC.

CDR3 region: CTAALQGTDTQYF. The CDR3 nucleotides are TGCACTGCAGCCCTACAGGGCACAGATACGCAGTATTTT. V and J are TRBV20-1 and TRBJ2-3; D may be TRBD1 (5 bases). The germline V gene has CDR1 DFQATT and CDR2 SNEGSKA (reference sequence). The CDR3 length is 13 residues.

As for this clonotype: A much bigger clone sits one base away, suggesting this may be a read error. The chain links TRBV30 to TRBJ1-5, with unresolved D. TRBJ2-3 matches the DNA end more closely, so the J call is doubtful. The CDR3 has 15 amino acids. Germline loops: CDR1 GTSNPN, CDR2 SVGIG (reference sequence). The CDR3 spells CAWSVSGGVHQPQYF. The CDR3 DNA is TGTGCCTGGAGTGTATCTGGCGGAGTACATCAGCCCCAGTATTTT.

Comment on this clonotype: A junction boundary mismatches the germline segment, possibly from a read error. The chain combines TRBV6-5 with TRBJ2-7; D might be TRBD1 (7 bases). Germline V gene lookup returns CDR1 MNHEY and CDR2 SVGAGI. This CDR3 comprises 17 residues. The CDR3 sequence is CASSRNYRGLESYGQYF. In nucleotides, the CDR3 is TGTGCCAGTAGTCGAAATTACAGGGGACTTGAGTCCTACGGGCAGTACTTC.

Comments on this clonotype: Relative to the germline gene, one junction end is altered; a read error may explain this. The chain uses TRBV28 and TRBJ1-1; 8 positions agree with TRBD1. Germline V lookup: CDR1 MDHEN, CDR2 SYDVKM. The CDR3 has 12 residues. Written as DNA, the CDR3 is TGTGCCTGCACACAGGGGGTAGGGGAAGCTCTCTTT. Amino acids: CACTQGVGEALF.

This chain links TRBV6-1 with TRBJ1-5, with D possibly TRBD1 on 6 matching bases. Per the germline V gene, CDR1 is MNHNS and CDR2 is SASEGT. The CDR3 sequence is 14 residues long. V gave up 7 bases and J gave up 2 bases, with 12 bases separating them. CDR3 coding DNA: TGTGCCAGCACTGGGACATGGGGCAATCAGCCCCAGCATTTT. It translates to CASTGTWGNQPQHF.

There are many counts of this clonotype. The chain carries TRBV6-5 and TRBJ1-2; 10 nucleotides agree with TRBD1. Germline CDR1 and CDR2: MNHEY and SVGAGI. CDR3 length: 14 residues. V shed 5 bases and J 6 bases; nucleotides not matched to a gene: 6. CDR3 DNA: TGTGCCAGCAGTAAACGGGACAGGGGAAATGGCTACACCTTC. Residues: CASSKRDRGNGYTF.

As for this clonotype: The junction departs from the called germline gene at one end, perhaps through a read error. This chain links TRBV5-1 with TRBJ2-5; TRBD1 matches at 8 bases. The V gene's germline CDR1 is SGHRS and CDR2 YFSETQ. The CDR3 has 15 residues. CDR3 region: CARSLGSGGTETQYF. The CDR3 DNA is TGCGCCAGGAGCTTGGGATCAGGGGGCACGGAGACCCAGTACTTC.

V is TRBV11-1 and J is TRBJ2-1; TRBD2 matches 9 bases. Losses at the gene ends were 5 bases for V and 9 bases for J; bases not matched to a gene: 14. CDR1 and CDR2 from the germline V gene are SGHAT and FQDESV (reference sequence). The CDR3 runs 16 residues. CDR3 protein: CASSTHGASGMGEQFF. The DNA of the CDR3 is TGTGCCAGCAGCACACACGGGGCTAGCGGGATGGGTGAGCAGTTCTTC.

This sequence joins TRBV10-3 and TRBJ2-5, with 7 bases that match TRBD1. V was clipped by 2 bases and J by 5 bases; unmatched bases: 8. The CDR3 loop spans 15 amino acids. From germline, CDR1 is ENHRY and CDR2 SYGVKD. This chain's CDR3 is CAISEGQVVRETQYF. The CDR3 DNA is TGTGCCATCAGTGAGGGACAGGTAGTAAGGGAGACCCAGTACTTC.

About this clonotype: The conserved closing phenylalanine or tryptophan is absent in this CDR3, likely reflecting a read error. The V and J genes are TRBV29-1 and TRBJ1-1; D is uncertain. The CDR3 runs to 13 residues. Germline lookup yields CDR1 SQVTM and CDR2 ANQGSEA. Trimming stripped 6 bases from V and 8 bases from J, with 19 bases between. DNA of the CDR3: TGCAGCGTCCACATCCCCATAGGAGCCGAAGCTTTCCTT. It encodes CSVHIPIGAEAFL.

V and J are TRBV21-1 and TRBJ2-5; whether TRBD1, the table's D call, matches the DNA was not checked. TRBV21-1 counts as a pseudogene. This CDR3 has 16 residues. In DNA, the CDR3 is TGTGTCTGCACTCTAAGGGCGACAGGGCGGCAAGAGACCCAGTACTTC. Translated: CVCTLRATGRQETQYF.

Note on this clonotype: This sequence may be a read error, since a much larger clone differs from it by one base. The V gene is TRBV2, the J gene TRBJ2-7; D remains ambiguous. Germline CDR1 is SNHLY and CDR2 is FYNNEI. The CDR3 is made up of 15 amino acids. CDR3 sequence: CASSDSAYQTYGQYF. CDR3 in DNA: TGTGCCAGCAGTGATTCAGCGTATCAGACCTACGGGCAGTACTTC.

DNA for the CDR3: TGCGCCGGCATTAAGACCCTAGCGGGAGGTGGCGAGCAGTACTTC. Protein sequence: CAGIKTLAGGGEQYF. This chain links TRBV4-1 with TRBJ2-7; TRBD2 aligns across 11 bases. This CDR3 is 15 amino acids long. V was clipped by 11 bases and J by 6 bases; unmatched bases: 15. Germline assignment: CDR1 MGHRA and CDR2 YSYEKL.

Turning to this clonotype: The junction shows a germline mismatch at one end, possibly a read error. The chain employs TRBV5-6 and TRBJ2-1; D is ambiguous. Germline V gene sequence: CDR1 SGHDT, CDR2 YYEEEE. CDR3 length equals 13 residues. CDR3 nucleotide sequence: TGTGCCAGCAGCACTGACACCTACGATGAGCTGTTCTTC. This translates into CASSTDTYDELFF.

Concerning this clonotype itself: Given the absence of the conserved phenylalanine or tryptophan at the CDR3 end, a read error is likely. The chain recombines TRBV6-5 with TRBJ2-2, with 10 bases lining up with TRBD1. This CDR3 has 16 residues. The ends lost 5 bases at V and 6 bases at J; junction bases unmatched: 9. Germline CDR1 and CDR2: MNHEY and SVGAGI. The CDR3 bases are TGTGCCAGCAGTCGATTTACCGGGACAGGGGCCGGGGAGCTGTTTTTA. Its protein product is CASSRFTGTGAGELFL.

In this sample, this clonotype turned up many times. A much more abundant neighbour one base away suggests this may be a read error. V usage is TRBV5-5 and J usage is TRBJ2-7; 10 bases fit TRBD1. In germline, CDR1 is SGHKS, CDR2 YYEKEE (reference sequence). This CDR3 spans 15 amino acids. The CDR3 spells CASGLSGQGNYEQYF. CDR3 in DNA: TGTGCCAGCGGCTTGTCGGGACAGGGGAATTACGAGCAGTACTTC.

By proportion, this clonotype is medium-sized (0.01 to 0.1%). This chain uses TRBV11-2 with TRBJ2-2, with D perhaps being TRBD1 or TRBD2 (6 bases each). This CDR3 is built from 15 residues. V was trimmed by 7 bases and J by 7 bases, leaving 19 bases between them. Germline values: CDR1 SGHAT, CDR2 FQNNGV. CDR3 protein: CASKTSRGRDGELFF. In DNA form, the CDR3 reads TGTGCCAGCAAGACTTCACGGGGGCGCGACGGGGAGCTGTTTTTT.

This clonotype was recorded a few times. A much bigger clone sits one base away, suggesting this may be a read error. This chain connects TRBV19 to TRBJ2-1; 8 bases map to TRBD2. V lost 11 bases and J lost 3; bases outside the gene matches: 15. Germline CDR1 is LNHDA and CDR2 is SQIVND (reference sequence). There are 16 residues in the CDR3. Written as DNA, the CDR3 is TGTGCCTGTATTCCACGGGAGGGGATGAGCTACAATGAGCAGTTCTTC. Translating gives CACIPREGMSYNEQFF.

Of note for this clonotype: An end of the junction does not agree with germline; a read error may underlie this. The chain is built from TRBV4-1 and TRBJ2-5; TRBD2 aligns across 12 bases. Germline CDR1 reads MGHRA; CDR2 reads YSYEKL. The CDR3 has 16 amino acids. CDR3 residues: CASGQPTSGGRETQYF. The CDR3 region has the DNA TGCGCCAGCGGCCAACCGACTAGCGGGGGCCGAGAGACTCAGTACTTC.

This sequence joins TRBV4-1 and TRBJ2-7, with TRBD2 matching 11 bases. Germline values: CDR1 MGHRA, CDR2 YSYEKL. The ends lost 6 bases at V and 1 base at J; junction bases unmatched: 8. This CDR3 region has 16 residues. The chain's CDR3 is CASSQTSGARSYEQYF. The DNA for the CDR3 is TGCGCCAGCAGTCAGACTAGCGGGGCGAGATCCTACGAGCAGTACTTC.

As regards this clonotype: A read error may produce the germline difference seen at one junction end. V and J are TRBV5-1 and TRBJ2-7; 10 positions agree with TRBD1. Per germline, CDR1 SGHRS and CDR2 YFSETQ. The CDR3 is made up of 12 amino acids. The CDR3 spells CASKEGQGGQHF. CDR3 sequence (DNA): TGCGCCAGCAAGGAAGGACAGGGGGGGCAGCACTTC.

A word on this clonotype: One junction end disagrees with the germline gene, perhaps due to a read error. The chain is built from TRBV6-1 and TRBJ2-5; 7 positions match TRBD2. This CDR3 spans 13 amino acids. Germline V gene data show CDR1 as MNHNS and CDR2 as SASEGT. As DNA, the CDR3 is TGTGCCGGCAGCCCTAGCGGAAGGGTGACCCAGTACTTC. It yields the protein CAGSPSGRVTQYF.

Remarks on this clonotype: A junction end diverges from the germline sequence, so it may reflect a read error. The V and J genes are TRBV28 and TRBJ1-5; maybe TRBD1 (6 bases). Germline V gene data show CDR1 as MDHEN and CDR2 as SYDVKM. This CDR3 region has 12 residues. For the CDR3, the DNA is TGTGCCAGCAGTTCTACAGGGCAGCTCCGGTATTTT. Translating it yields CASSSTGQLRYF.

For this clonotype: One end of the junction fails to match germline, which may point to a read error. The chain links TRBV10-2 to TRBJ2-7; tentative D call: TRBD1 (6 bases). The CDR3 runs to 12 residues. Germline V lookup: CDR1 WSHSY, CDR2 SAAADI. Here the CDR3 reads CTSRGDSYERYF. CDR3 nucleotide sequence: TGCACCAGCAGGGGTGACTCCTACGAGCGGTACTTC.

The chain uses TRBV6-5 and TRBJ1-2; tentative D call: TRBD1 (5 bases). Trimming cost V 10 bases and J 7 bases, with 13 bases left between them. Germline CDR1 reads MNHEY; CDR2 reads SVGAGI. The CDR3 is 11 amino acids. The CDR3 sequence is CANRRDSGYTF. CDR3 nucleotides: TGTGCCAACAGGAGGGATAGTGGCTACACCTTC.